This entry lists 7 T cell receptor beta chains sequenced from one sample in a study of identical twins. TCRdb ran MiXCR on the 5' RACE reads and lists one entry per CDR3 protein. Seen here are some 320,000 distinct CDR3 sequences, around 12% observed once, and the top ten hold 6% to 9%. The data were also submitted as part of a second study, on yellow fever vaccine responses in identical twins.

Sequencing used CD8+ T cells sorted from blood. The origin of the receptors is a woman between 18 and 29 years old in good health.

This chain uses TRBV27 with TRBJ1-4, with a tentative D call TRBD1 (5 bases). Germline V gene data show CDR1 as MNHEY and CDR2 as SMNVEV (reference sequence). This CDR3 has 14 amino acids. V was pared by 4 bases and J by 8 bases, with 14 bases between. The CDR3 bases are TGTGCCAGCAGTTCCAAGGGGATTGTAGAAAAACTGTTTTTT. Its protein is CASSSKGIVEKLFF.

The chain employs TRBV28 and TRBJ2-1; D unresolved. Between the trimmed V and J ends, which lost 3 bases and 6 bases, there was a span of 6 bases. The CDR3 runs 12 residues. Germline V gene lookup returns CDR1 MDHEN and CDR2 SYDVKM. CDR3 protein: CASSFRTNEQFF. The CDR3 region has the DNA TGTGCCAGCAGTTTTAGGACCAATGAGCAGTTCTTC.

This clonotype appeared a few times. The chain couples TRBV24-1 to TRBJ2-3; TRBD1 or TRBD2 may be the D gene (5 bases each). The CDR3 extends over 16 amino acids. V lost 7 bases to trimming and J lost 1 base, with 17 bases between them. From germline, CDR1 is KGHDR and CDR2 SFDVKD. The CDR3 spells CATSPGPGPRTDTQYF. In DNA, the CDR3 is TGTGCCACCAGCCCCGGTCCGGGACCGCGCACAGATACGCAGTATTTT.

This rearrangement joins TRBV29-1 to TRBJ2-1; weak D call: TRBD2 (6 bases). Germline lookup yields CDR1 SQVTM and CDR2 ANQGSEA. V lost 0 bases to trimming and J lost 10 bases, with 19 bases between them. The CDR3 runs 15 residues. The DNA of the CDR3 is TGCAGCGTTGAAGAGGGGACTTCCCCACCGGGGGAGCAGTTCTTC. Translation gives CSVEEGTSPPGEQFF.

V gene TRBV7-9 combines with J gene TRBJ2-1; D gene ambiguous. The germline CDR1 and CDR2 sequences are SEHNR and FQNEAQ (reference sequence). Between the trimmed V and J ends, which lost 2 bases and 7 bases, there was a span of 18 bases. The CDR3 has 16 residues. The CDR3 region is CASSLSVRLGENEQFF. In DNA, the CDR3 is TGTGCCAGCAGCTTATCGGTTCGCCTGGGTGAGAATGAGCAGTTCTTC.

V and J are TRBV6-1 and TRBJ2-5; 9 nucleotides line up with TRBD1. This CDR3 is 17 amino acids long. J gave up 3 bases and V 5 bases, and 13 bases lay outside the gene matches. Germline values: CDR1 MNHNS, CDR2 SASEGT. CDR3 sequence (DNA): TGTGCCAGCAGTCCAAGGGCGCCGGGACAGGGAGAAGAGACCCAGTACTTC. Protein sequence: CASSPRAPGQGEETQYF.

In nucleotides, the CDR3 is TGTGCCAGCACCACCCCTCCGGGACTAGCGGGGGGGTTTTCGGATACGCAGTATTTT. This sequence encodes CASTTPPGLAGGFSDTQYF. The gene calls are TRBV28 and TRBJ2-3, with 16 bases matching TRBD2. Losses at the gene ends were 7 bases for V and 6 bases for J; bases not matched to a gene: 16. Germline CDR1 MDHEN, CDR2 SYDVKM. The CDR3 spans 19 residues.